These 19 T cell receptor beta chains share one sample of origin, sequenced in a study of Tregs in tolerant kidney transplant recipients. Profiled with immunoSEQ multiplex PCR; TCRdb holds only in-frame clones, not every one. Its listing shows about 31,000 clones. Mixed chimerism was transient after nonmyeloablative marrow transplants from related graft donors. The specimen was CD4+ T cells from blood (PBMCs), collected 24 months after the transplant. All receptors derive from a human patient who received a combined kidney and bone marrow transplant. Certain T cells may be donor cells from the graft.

Incomplete CDR3 DNA: TGTGCCAGCTCACTAGACAGTTTGCCTGAA. Its protein is CASSLDSLPE. The full CDR3 protein is CASSLDSLPEAFF. The gene calls are TRBV18 and TRBJ1-1; tentatively, D is TRBD1 (5 bases). The read ends 3 residues before the CDR3 terminus; that terminus is restored from the germline J gene. From germline, CDR1 is KGHSH and CDR2 LQKENI. V shed 4 bases and J shed 6 bases, with 12 bases lying between them. This CDR3 contains 13 residues.

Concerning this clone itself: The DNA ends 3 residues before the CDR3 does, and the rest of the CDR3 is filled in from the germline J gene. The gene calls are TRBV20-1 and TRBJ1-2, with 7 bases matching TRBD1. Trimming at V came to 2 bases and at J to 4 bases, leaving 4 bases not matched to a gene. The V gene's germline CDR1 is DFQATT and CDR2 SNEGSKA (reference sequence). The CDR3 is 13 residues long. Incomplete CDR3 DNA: TGCAGTGCTAGATTAGACAGGGCCTATGGC. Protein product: CSARLDRAYG. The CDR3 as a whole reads CSARLDRAYGYTF.

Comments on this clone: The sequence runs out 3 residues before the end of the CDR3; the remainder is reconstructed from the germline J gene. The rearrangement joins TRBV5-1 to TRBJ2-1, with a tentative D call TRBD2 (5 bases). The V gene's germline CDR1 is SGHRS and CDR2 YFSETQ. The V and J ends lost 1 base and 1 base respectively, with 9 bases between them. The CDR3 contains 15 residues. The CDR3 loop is CASSLRSGSYNEQFF. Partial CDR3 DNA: TGCGCCAGCAGCTTGAGGTCGGGGTCCTACAATGAG.

The CDR3 DNA, read in part, is TGTGCCAGCAGTGACGGACAGGGGACTTACAATGAG. This translates into CASSDGQGTYNE. The whole CDR3 reads CASSDGQGTYNEQFF. The chain has TRBV6-4 and TRBJ2-1; 9 nucleotides align to TRBD1. The sequenced fragment ends 3 residues before the CDR3 boundary, so the rest is inferred from the germline J gene. This CDR3 has 15 residues. Germline CDR1 and CDR2: MRHNA and SNTAGT. Trimming at V came to 2 bases and at J to 4 bases, leaving 3 bases not matched to a gene.

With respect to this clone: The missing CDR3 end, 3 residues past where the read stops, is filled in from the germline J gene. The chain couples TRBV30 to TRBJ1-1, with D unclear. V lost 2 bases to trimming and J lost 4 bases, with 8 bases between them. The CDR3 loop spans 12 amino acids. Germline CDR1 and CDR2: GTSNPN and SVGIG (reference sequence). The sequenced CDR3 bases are TGTGCCTGGAGTCGGGGTGTCACTGAA. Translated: CAWSRGVTE. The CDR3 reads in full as CAWSRGVTEAFF.

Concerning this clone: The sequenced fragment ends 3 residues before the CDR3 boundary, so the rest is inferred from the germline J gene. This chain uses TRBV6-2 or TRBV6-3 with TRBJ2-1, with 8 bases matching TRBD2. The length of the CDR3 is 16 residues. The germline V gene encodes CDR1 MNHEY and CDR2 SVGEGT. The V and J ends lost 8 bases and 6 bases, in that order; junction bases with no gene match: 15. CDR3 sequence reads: CASFPLRTSKVNEQFF. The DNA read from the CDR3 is TGTGCCAGCTTCCCTCTCCGGACTAGCAAGGTCAATGAG.

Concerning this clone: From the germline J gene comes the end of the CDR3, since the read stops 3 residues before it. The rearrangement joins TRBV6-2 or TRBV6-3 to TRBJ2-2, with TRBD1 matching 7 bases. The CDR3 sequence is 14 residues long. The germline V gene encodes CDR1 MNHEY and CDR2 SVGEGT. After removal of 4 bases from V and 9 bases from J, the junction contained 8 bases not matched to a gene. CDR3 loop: CASSLQGLGWELFF. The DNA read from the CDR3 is TGTGCCAGCAGTTTACAGGGGTTGGGCTGGGAG.

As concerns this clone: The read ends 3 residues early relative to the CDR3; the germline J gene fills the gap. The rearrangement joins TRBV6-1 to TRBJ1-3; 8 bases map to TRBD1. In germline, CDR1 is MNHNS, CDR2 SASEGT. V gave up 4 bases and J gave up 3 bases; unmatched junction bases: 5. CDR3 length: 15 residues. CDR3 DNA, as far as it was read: TGTGCCAGCAGTGCGTCCGGACAGGGTGGAAACACC. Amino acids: CASSASGQGGNT. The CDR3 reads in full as CASSASGQGGNTIYF.

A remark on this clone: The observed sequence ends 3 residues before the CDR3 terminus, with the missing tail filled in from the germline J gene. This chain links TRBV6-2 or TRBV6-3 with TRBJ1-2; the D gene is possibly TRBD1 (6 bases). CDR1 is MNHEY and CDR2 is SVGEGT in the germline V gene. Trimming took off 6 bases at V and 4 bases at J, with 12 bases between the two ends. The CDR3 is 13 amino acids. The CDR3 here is CASSQQGPYGYTF. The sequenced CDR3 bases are TGTGCCAGCAGCCAACAGGGCCCCTATGGC.

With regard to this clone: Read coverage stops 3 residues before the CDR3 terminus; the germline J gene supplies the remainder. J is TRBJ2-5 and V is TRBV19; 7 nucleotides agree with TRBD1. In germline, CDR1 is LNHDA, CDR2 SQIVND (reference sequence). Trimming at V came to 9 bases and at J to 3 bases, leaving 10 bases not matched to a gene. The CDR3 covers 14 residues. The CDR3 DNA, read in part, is TGTGCCAGAGCCTCCGGGACAGATAAAGAGACC. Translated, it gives CARASGTDKET. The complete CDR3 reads CARASGTDKETQYF.

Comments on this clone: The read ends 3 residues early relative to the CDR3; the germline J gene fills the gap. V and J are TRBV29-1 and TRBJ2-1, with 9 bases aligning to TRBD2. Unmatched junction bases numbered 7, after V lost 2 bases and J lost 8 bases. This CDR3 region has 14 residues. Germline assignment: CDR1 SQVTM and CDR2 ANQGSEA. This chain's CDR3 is CSVELGSGSDEQFF. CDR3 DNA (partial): TGCAGCGTTGAATTGGGTAGCGGGAGCGATGAG.

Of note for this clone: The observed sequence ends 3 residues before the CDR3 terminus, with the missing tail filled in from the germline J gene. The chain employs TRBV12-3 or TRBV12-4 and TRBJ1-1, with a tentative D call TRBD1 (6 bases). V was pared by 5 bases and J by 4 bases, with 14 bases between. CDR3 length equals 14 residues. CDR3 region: CASSPTGSGTEAFF. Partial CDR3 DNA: TGTGCCAGCAGTCCAACAGGGAGCGGCACTGAA.

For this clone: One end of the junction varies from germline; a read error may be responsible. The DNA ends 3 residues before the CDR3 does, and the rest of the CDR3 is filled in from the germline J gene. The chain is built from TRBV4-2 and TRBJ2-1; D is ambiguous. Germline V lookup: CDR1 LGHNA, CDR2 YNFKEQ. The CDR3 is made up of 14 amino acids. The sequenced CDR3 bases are TGCGCCAGCAGCCAAGACCGCTCTGCGAATGAG. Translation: CASSQDRSANE. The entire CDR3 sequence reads CASSQDRSANEQFF.

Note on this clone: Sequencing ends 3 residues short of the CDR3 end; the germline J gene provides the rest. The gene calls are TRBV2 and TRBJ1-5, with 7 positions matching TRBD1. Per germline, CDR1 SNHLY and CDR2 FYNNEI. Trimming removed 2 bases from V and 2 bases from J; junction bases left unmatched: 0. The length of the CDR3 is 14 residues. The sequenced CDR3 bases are TGTGCCAGCAGTGAACAGGGGGGCAATCAGCCC. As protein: CASSEQGGNQP. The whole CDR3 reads CASSEQGGNQPQHF.

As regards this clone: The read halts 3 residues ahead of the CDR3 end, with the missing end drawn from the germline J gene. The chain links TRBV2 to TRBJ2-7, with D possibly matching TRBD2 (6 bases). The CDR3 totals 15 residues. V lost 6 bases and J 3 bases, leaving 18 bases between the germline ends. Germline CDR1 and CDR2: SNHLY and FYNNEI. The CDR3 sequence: CASRGGISYYYEQYF. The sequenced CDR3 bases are TGTGCCAGCAGGGGGGGAATAAGTTATTACTACGAG.

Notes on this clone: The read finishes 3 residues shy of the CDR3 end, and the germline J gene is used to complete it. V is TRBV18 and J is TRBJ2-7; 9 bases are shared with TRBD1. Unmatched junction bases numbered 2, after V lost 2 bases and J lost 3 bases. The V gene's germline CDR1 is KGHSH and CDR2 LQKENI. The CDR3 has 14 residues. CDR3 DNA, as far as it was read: TGTGCCAGCTCACCAGGGACAGGGTTCTACGAG. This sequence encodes CASSPGTGFYE. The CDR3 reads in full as CASSPGTGFYEQYF.

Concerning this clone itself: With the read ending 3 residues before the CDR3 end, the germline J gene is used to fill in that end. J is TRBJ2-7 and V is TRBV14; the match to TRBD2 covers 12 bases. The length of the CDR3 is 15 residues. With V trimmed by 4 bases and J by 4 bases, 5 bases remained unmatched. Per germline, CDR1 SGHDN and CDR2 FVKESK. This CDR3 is CASSPRLAGEYEQYF. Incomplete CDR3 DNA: TGTGCCAGCAGCCCCCGACTAGCGGGAGAGTACGAG.

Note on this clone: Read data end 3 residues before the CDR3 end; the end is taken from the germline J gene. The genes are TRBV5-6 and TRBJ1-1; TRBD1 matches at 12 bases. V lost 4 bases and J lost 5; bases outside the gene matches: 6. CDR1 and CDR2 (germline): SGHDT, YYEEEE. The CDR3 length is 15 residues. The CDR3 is CASSRDRGRWTEAFF. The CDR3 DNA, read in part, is TGTGCCAGCAGCCGGGACAGGGGGCGTTGGACTGAA. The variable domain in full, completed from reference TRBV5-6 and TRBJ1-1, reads DAGVTQSPTHLIKTRGQQVTLRCSPKSGHDTVSWYQQALGQGPQFIFQYYEEEERQRGNFPDRFSGHQFPNYSSELNVNALLLGDSALYLCASSRDRGRWTEAFFGQGTRLTVV.

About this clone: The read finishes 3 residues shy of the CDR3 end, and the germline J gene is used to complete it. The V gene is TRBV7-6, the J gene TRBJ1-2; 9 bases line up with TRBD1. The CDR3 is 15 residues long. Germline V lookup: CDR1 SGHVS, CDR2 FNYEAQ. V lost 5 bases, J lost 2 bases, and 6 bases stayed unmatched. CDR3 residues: CASSLRQGGNYGYTF. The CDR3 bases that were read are TGTGCCAGCAGCCTCAGACAGGGGGGGAACTATGGC.